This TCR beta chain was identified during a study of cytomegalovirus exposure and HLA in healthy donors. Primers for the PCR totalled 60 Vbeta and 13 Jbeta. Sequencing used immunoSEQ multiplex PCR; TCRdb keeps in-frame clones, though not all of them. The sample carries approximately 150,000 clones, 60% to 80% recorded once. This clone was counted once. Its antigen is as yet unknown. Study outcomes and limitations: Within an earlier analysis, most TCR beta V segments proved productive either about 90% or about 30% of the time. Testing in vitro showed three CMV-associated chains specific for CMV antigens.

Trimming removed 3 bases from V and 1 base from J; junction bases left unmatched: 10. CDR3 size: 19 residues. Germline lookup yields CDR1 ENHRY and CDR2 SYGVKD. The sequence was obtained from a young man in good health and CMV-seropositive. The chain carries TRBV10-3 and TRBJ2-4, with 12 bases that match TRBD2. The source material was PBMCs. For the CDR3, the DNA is TGTGCCATCAGTGATCATTCTAGCGGGAGGGCCGAGGCCAAAAACATTCAGTACTTC. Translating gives CAISDHSSGRAEAKNIQYF.